The 9 T cell receptor beta chains below all came from one sample that was sequenced in a study of identical twins. TCRdb reprocessed the 5' RACE reads with MiXCR, giving one entry per CDR3 protein. The sample yields roughly 630,000 distinct CDR3 sequences, about 7% seen once. These data also formed part of another study, on yellow fever vaccine responses in identical twins.

Sequencing was done on a sample of PBMCs. All receptors derive from a woman aged 18-29 years in good health.

This clonotype has a handful of counts. J is TRBJ2-7 and V is TRBV11-2, with 11 nucleotides matching TRBD2. This CDR3 has 14 residues. Germline V gene sequence: CDR1 SGHAT, CDR2 FQNNGV. After removal of 6 bases from V and 3 bases from J, the junction contained 4 bases not matched to a gene. The CDR3 is CASSEGTSGYEQYF. CDR3 nucleotides: TGTGCCAGCAGTGAAGGGACTAGCGGCTACGAGCAGTACTTC.

This clonotype was counted between two and nine times. J is TRBJ2-5 and V is TRBV20-1; D is perhaps TRBD1 or TRBD2 (5 bases each). CDR3 size: 13 residues. Germline lookup yields CDR1 DFQATT and CDR2 SNEGSKA (reference sequence). Trimming cost V 0 bases and J 0 bases, with 5 bases left between them. CDR3 protein: CSAREGHQETQYF. The DNA of the CDR3 is TGCAGTGCTAGAGAGGGACACCAAGAGACCCAGTACTTC.

This clonotype was counted only a few times. V gene TRBV27 combines with J gene TRBJ2-3, with TRBD2 matching over 7 bases. CDR3 size: 18 residues. V shed 3 bases, J shed 2 bases, and the junction held 14 bases outside the gene matches. CDR1 and CDR2 from the germline V gene are MNHEY and SMNVEV (reference sequence). Here the CDR3 reads CASSFERGPPTHTDTQYF. The CDR3 DNA reads TGTGCCAGCAGTTTCGAGCGGGGACCCCCCACGCACACAGATACGCAGTATTTT.

This clonotype was counted only a few times. The chain links TRBV12-3 or TRBV12-4 to TRBJ2-5, with 7 bases matching TRBD1. This CDR3 spans 13 amino acids. Trimming removed 7 bases from V and 0 bases from J; junction bases left unmatched: 2. Here the CDR3 DNA reads TGTGCCAGCACCAGGGGGAACCAAGAGACCCAGTACTTC. Amino acid sequence: CASTRGNQETQYF.

This clonotype was counted many times. This chain joins TRBV11-2 and TRBJ1-2; 8 positions match TRBD1. In germline, CDR1 is SGHAT, CDR2 FQNNGV. The CDR3 runs 15 residues. V dropped 0 bases and J dropped 7; count of bases not matched to a gene: 7. CDR3 bases: TGTGCCAGCAGCTTAGATCCTGGACAGGGAGGTGGCTACACCTTC. Translated: CASSLDPGQGGGYTF.

In its sample, this clonotype was seen many times. The chain couples TRBV6-1 to TRBJ2-1, with D tentatively TRBD1 or TRBD2 (7 bases each). Germline assignment: CDR1 MNHNS and CDR2 SASEGT. With 7 bases removed from V and 7 bases from J, the gap between germline ends came to 17 bases. The length of the CDR3 is 14 residues. Here the CDR3 DNA reads TGTGCCAGCAAGGCGCCAGGGGGGGGGAATGAGCAGTTCTTC. Protein product: CASKAPGGGNEQFF.

The chain links TRBV3-1 to TRBJ1-1; D possibly corresponds to TRBD1 (5 bases). V lost 0 bases to trimming and J lost 4 bases, with 12 bases between them. The length of the CDR3 is 15 residues. Germline V gene sequence: CDR1 LGHDT, CDR2 YNNKEL (reference sequence). CDR3 amino acids: CASSQDGGVRTEAFF. The CDR3 nucleotides are TGTGCCAGCAGCCAAGATGGGGGGGTGCGCACTGAAGCTTTCTTT.

Concerning this clonotype: The junction shows a germline mismatch at one end, possibly a read error. The chain recombines TRBV29-1 with TRBJ2-5; D perhaps matches TRBD2 (5 bases). This CDR3 comprises 12 residues. Germline CDR1 SQVTM, CDR2 ANQGSEA. The CDR3 region is CSGEGLAETQYF. The DNA of the CDR3 is TGCAGCGGTGAAGGTCTAGCTGAGACCCAGTACTTC.

The chain employs TRBV10-3 and TRBJ2-7, with D perhaps given as TRBD1 or TRBD2 (8 bases each). Per germline, CDR1 ENHRY and CDR2 SYGVKD. This CDR3 spans 16 amino acids. Trimming left V 3 bases short and J 3 bases short, with 18 bases between. CDR3 amino acids: CAISDRGGQVRYEQYF. The DNA for the CDR3 is TGTGCCATCAGTGACCGGGGGGGACAGGTTCGCTACGAGCAGTACTTC.